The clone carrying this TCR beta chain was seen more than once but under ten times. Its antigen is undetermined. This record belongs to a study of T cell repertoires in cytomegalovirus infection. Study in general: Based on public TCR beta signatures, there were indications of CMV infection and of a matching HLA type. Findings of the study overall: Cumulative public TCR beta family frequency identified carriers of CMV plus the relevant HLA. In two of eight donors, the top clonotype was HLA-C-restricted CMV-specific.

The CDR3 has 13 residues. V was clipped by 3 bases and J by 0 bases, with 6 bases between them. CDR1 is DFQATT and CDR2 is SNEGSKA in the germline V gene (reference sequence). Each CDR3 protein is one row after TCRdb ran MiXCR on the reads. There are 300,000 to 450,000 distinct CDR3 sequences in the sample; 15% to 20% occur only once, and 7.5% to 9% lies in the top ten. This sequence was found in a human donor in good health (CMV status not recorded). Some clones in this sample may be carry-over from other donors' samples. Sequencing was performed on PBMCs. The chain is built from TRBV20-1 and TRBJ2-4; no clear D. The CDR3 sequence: CSASGLAKNIQYF. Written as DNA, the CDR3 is TGCAGTGCTAGCGGGTTAGCCAAAAACATTCAGTACTTC.